These 30 T cell receptor beta chains were sequenced from one sample in a study of T cell changes during pregnancy in multiple sclerosis. Sequencing was performed with immunoSEQ multiplex PCR; in TCRdb, only in-frame clones are kept and a portion is missing. Of about 51,000 clones in the sample, more than 85% were seen once. The sample consisted of CD8+ T cells from peripheral blood mononuclear cells, taken in the second trimester of pregnancy. These receptors originate from a female donor with multiple sclerosis, enrolled in a pregnancy study.

Here the CDR3 DNA reads TGTGCCACCAATAGCGGGGGGGGTACAGATACGCAGTATTTT. It is translated as CATNSGGGTDTQYF. The chain joins TRBV9 to TRBJ2-3, with 11 bases lining up with TRBD2. This CDR3 is 14 amino acids long. Trimming cost V 9 bases and J 3 bases; bases outside gene matches: 6. The germline V gene encodes CDR1 SGDLS and CDR2 YYNGEE.

The chain recombines TRBV5-8 with TRBJ1-1; 8 bases match TRBD1. The V gene's germline CDR1 is SGHTS and CDR2 YDEGEE. V gave up 2 bases and J gave up 0 bases; unmatched junction bases: 3. The CDR3 is made up of 15 amino acids. CDR3: CASSFRTGMNTEAFF. DNA of the CDR3: TGTGCCAGCAGCTTCCGGACAGGGATGAACACTGAAGCTTTCTTT. Together with reference TRBV5-8 and TRBJ1-1, the CDR3 gives the full variable domain: EAGVTQSPTHLIKTRGQQATLRCSPISGHTSVYWYQQALGLGLQFLLWYDEGEERNRGNFPPRFSGRQFPNYSSELNVNALELEDSALYLCASSFRTGMNTEAFFGQGTRLTVV.

This rearrangement joins TRBV27 to TRBJ2-1; tentative D call: TRBD2 (6 bases). The V gene's germline CDR1 is MNHEY and CDR2 SMNVEV (reference sequence). Trimming left V 6 bases short and J 2 bases short, with 14 bases between. CDR3 length: 15 amino acids. Here the CDR3 DNA reads TGTGCCAGCAGCGCCCTTCGGGGGACCTACAATGAGCAGTTCTTC. Translating gives CASSALRGTYNEQFF.

This rearrangement joins TRBV7-9 to TRBJ1-6; 10 bases align to TRBD1. CDR3 size: 15 residues. CDR1 is SEHNR, CDR2 FQNEAQ, per germline (reference sequence). Unmatched junction bases numbered 6, after V lost 5 bases and J lost 8 bases. CDR3 protein: CASSRTGGLDSPLHF. As DNA, the CDR3 is TGTGCCAGCAGCCGGACAGGGGGATTGGATTCACCCCTCCACTTT.

V gene TRBV7-2 combines with J gene TRBJ1-5; D uncertain. The CDR3 is 13 residues long. Trimming removed 4 bases from V and 10 bases from J, with 14 bases in between. Germline loops: CDR1 SGHTA, CDR2 FQGNSA. This CDR3 is CASSSLAPGPQHF. The CDR3 nucleotides read TGTGCCAGCAGCTCCCTCGCCCCAGGCCCCCAGCATTTT.

The CDR3, as DNA: TGTGCCAGCAGCTTAGCGGACAGACCCTACGAGCAGTACTTC. This gives the protein CASSLADRPYEQYF. This chain links TRBV7-2 with TRBJ2-7; D possibly corresponds to TRBD1 (6 bases). The CDR3 has 14 residues. CDR1 is SGHTA, CDR2 FQGNSA, per germline. V lost 0 bases and J 2 bases, leaving 8 bases between the germline ends.

The chain combines TRBV7-2 with TRBJ2-5; 8 positions agree with TRBD1. The J call may be in error: the DNA end matches TRBJ2-7 better. The CDR3 runs to 17 residues. Germline V gene sequence: CDR1 SGHTA, CDR2 FQGNSA. The CDR3 nucleotides read TGTGCCAGCAGCCTCCCCCCCCACAGGGGGAACCCCTACGAGCAGTACTTC. Residues: CASSLPPHRGNPYEQYF.

This clone was seen just once. This chain connects TRBV6-5 to TRBJ2-7; no clear D gene. Germline CDR1 MNHEY, CDR2 SVGAGI. The CDR3 is made up of 15 amino acids. Trimming pared 5 bases from V and 2 bases from J, leaving 16 bases between. In DNA form, the CDR3 reads TGTGCCAGCAGTCCTTACCCCACTGTTCCCTACGAGCAGTACTTC. Its translation is CASSPYPTVPYEQYF.

V gene TRBV29-1 combines with J gene TRBJ2-7; unclear D gene. The CDR3 is 12 residues long. From germline, CDR1 is SQVTM and CDR2 ANQGSEA. Trimming removed 7 bases from V and 6 bases from J, with 16 bases in between. CDR3 sequence (DNA): TGCAGCGCAGTGGATTTGGGCGCCGAGCAGTACTTC. Residues: CSAVDLGAEQYF.

J is TRBJ1-6 and V is TRBV6-6, with TRBD1 matching 9 bases. The CDR3 contains 14 residues. V trimming: 10 bases; J trimming: 7 bases; junction bases outside the gene matches: 8. Per the germline V gene, CDR1 is MNHNY and CDR2 is SVGAGI (reference sequence). In DNA form, the CDR3 reads TGTGCCATCAAACTGGGACAGGGCAATTCACCCCTCCACTTT. Amino acids: CAIKLGQGNSPLHF.

J is TRBJ2-7 and V is TRBV15; 8 bases align to TRBD2. CDR1 and CDR2 from the germline V gene are LNHNV and YYDKDF (reference sequence). The CDR3 length is 16 residues. V gave up 1 base and J gave up 1 base; unmatched junction bases: 6. CDR3 DNA: TGTGCCACCAGCAGAGTGCCGGCTAGCGGGTCCTACGAGCAGTACTTC. Translating gives CATSRVPASGSYEQYF.

This chain links TRBV29-1 with TRBJ2-3, with 9 bases that match TRBD1. The germline CDR1 and CDR2 sequences are SQVTM and ANQGSEA. CDR3 size: 13 residues. The ends lost 8 bases at V and 1 base at J; junction bases unmatched: 4. The CDR3 is CSTRQGGTDTQYF. Here the CDR3 DNA reads TGCAGCACCCGACAGGGGGGCACAGATACGCAGTATTTT.

The genes are TRBV19 and TRBJ1-2; 11 bases align to TRBD1. This CDR3 is 14 amino acids long. The germline gives CDR1 LNHDA, CDR2 SQIVND (reference sequence). Trimming removed 7 bases from V and 7 bases from J; junction bases left unmatched: 8. CDR3 sequence: CASTPGGQGVGYTF. CDR3 nucleotide sequence: TGTGCCAGTACCCCAGGGGGACAGGGGGTTGGCTACACCTTC.

The chain recombines TRBV20-1 with TRBJ1-2; D not resolved. In germline, CDR1 is DFQATT, CDR2 SNEGSKA (reference sequence). This CDR3 spans 10 amino acids. Trimming pared 6 bases from V and 8 bases from J, leaving 10 bases between. The CDR3 DNA reads as TGCAGTGCCTCGGGAGACGGCTACACCTTC. Its translation is CSASGDGYTF.

CDR3 DNA sequence: TGCAGCGTTGTGGACAGCTACGAGCAGTACTTC. It yields the protein CSVVDSYEQYF. The V and J genes are TRBV29-1 and TRBJ2-7; perhaps TRBD1 as D (6 bases). Germline loops: CDR1 SQVTM, CDR2 ANQGSEA. This CDR3 spans 11 amino acids. V gave up 4 bases and J gave up 3 bases, with 7 bases separating them.

The CDR3 DNA sequence: TGCAGCGTGCGGCCCTTGATGGAGCGGGCTGAAGCTTTCTTT. This sequence encodes CSVRPLMERAEAFF. The genes are TRBV29-1 and TRBJ1-1, with D unresolved. Germline V gives CDR1 SQVTM, CDR2 ANQGSEA. This CDR3 has 14 residues. V was cut by 6 bases and J by 6 bases, with 20 bases left in between.

This sequence joins TRBV9 and TRBJ2-3; 9 positions agree with TRBD2. Per the germline V gene, CDR1 is SGDLS and CDR2 is YYNGEE. The CDR3 sequence is 14 residues long. After removal of 4 bases from V and 6 bases from J, the junction contained 6 bases not matched to a gene. In nucleotides, the CDR3 is TGTGCCAGCAGCCCCTGGACTAGCGAGGATACGCAGTATTTT. It yields the protein CASSPWTSEDTQYF.

The chain joins TRBV6-5 to TRBJ2-7; TRBD2 is a possible D gene (5 bases). The CDR3 contains 15 residues. Germline CDR1 reads MNHEY; CDR2 reads SVGAGI. V gave up 2 bases and J gave up 5 bases, with 16 bases separating them. The CDR3 spells CASSYGSGTPHEQYF. The DNA for the CDR3 is TGTGCCAGCAGTTACGGGAGCGGTACTCCCCACGAGCAGTACTTC.

The rearrangement uses TRBV12-2 and TRBJ2-7; the D segment call TRBD2 is taken from the table without a DNA check. TRBV12-2 is reported as a pseudogene. This CDR3 region has 13 residues. For the CDR3, the DNA is TGTGCAAGTCGCTCCCTCGGGACCTACGAGCAGTACTTC. This codes for CASRSLGTYEQYF.

This chain links TRBV9 with TRBJ1-2, with 9 bases lining up with TRBD1. The CDR3 sequence is 15 residues long. V was clipped by 2 bases and J by 0 bases; unmatched bases: 2. The germline CDR1 and CDR2 sequences are SGDLS and YYNGEE. CDR3 residues: CASSVGTGTNYGYTF. CDR3 DNA sequence: TGTGCCAGCAGCGTTGGGACAGGGACTAACTATGGCTACACCTTC.

The gene calls are TRBV27 and TRBJ2-7, with D perhaps TRBD1 (5 bases). Germline V gives CDR1 MNHEY, CDR2 SMNVEV (reference sequence). The CDR3 totals 14 residues. The V gene lost 7 bases and the J gene lost 1 base, with 14 bases spanning the gap. CDR3 loop: CASTHYGASYEQYF. The CDR3 coding sequence is TGTGCCAGCACCCACTATGGGGCTTCCTACGAGCAGTACTTC.

The chain joins TRBV19 to TRBJ1-1, with 7 bases fitting TRBD1. Germline V gene lookup returns CDR1 LNHDA and CDR2 SQIVND (reference sequence). Germline trimming cut 3 bases from V and 1 base from J; bases unmatched to any gene: 8. The CDR3 spans 16 residues. CDR3 loop: CASSIYAGTENTEAFF. The CDR3 region has the DNA TGTGCCAGTAGTATTTACGCCGGGACAGAGAACACTGAAGCTTTCTTT.

The V call is TRBV7-2, the J call TRBJ1-1; weak D call: TRBD1 (5 bases). The CDR3 extends over 13 amino acids. Trimming took 0 bases from V and 8 from J, leaving 10 bases between them. Germline CDR1 and CDR2: SGHTA and FQGNSA. CDR3 bases: TGTGCCAGCAGCTTAGCGGGGGGGATCGAAGCTTTCTTT. Protein product: CASSLAGGIEAFF.

This chain connects TRBV9 to TRBJ2-1, with 7 bases identical to TRBD2. The CDR3 sequence is 16 residues long. Germline CDR1 and CDR2: SGDLS and YYNGEE. The ends lost 0 bases at V and 0 bases at J; junction bases unmatched: 3. The CDR3 spells CASSVASGGSYNEQFF. The CDR3 nucleotides read TGTGCCAGCAGCGTAGCTTCGGGGGGCTCCTACAATGAGCAGTTCTTC. Looking up the rest from reference TRBV9 and TRBJ2-1 gives the full variable domain: DSGVTQTPKHLITATGQRVTLRCSPRSGDLSVYWYQQSLDQGLQFLIQYYNGEERAKGNILERFSAQQFPDLHSELNLSSLELGDSALYFCASSVASGGSYNEQFFGPGTRLTVL.

J is TRBJ1-2 and V is TRBV7-2; D gene ambiguous. The CDR3 spans 12 residues. The germline V gene has CDR1 SGHTA and CDR2 FQGNSA. V was trimmed by 5 bases and J by 3 bases, leaving 7 bases between them. In DNA form, the CDR3 reads TGTGCCAGCAGCACTATGGACTATGGCTACACCTTC. Amino acids: CASSTMDYGYTF. The variable domain in full, completed from reference TRBV7-2 and TRBJ1-2, reads GAGVSQSPSNKVTEKGKDVELRCDPISGHTALYWYRQSLGQGLEFLIYFQGNSAPDKSGLPSDRFSAERTGGSVSTLTIQRTQQEDSAVYLCASSTMDYGYTFGSGTRLTVV.

This clone has a handful of counts. The chain joins TRBV6-4 to TRBJ2-3, with 9 bases matching TRBD1. J gave up 4 bases and V 8 bases, and 7 bases lay outside the gene matches. The CDR3 is made up of 14 amino acids. Germline V gene data show CDR1 as MRHNA and CDR2 as SNTAGT. The CDR3 nucleotides read TGTGCCAGCTCCGAGACAGGGGGACCAGATACGCAGTATTTT. Translation gives CASSETGGPDTQYF.

This chain connects TRBV7-7 to TRBJ2-5; 8 bases align to TRBD1. The germline V gene has CDR1 SSHAT and CDR2 FNYEAQ (reference sequence). The CDR3 sequence is 15 residues long. Trimming took 5 bases from V and 5 from J; bases not matched to a gene: 10. This CDR3 reads CASSAATGVWETQYF. DNA of the CDR3: TGTGCCAGCAGCGCGGCGACAGGGGTCTGGGAGACCCAGTACTTC.

The rearrangement links TRBV29-1 to TRBJ1-2; the D gene is possibly TRBD1 (6 bases). CDR3 size: 17 residues. V was cut by 5 bases and J by 2 bases, with 24 bases left in between. Germline V gene sequence: CDR1 SQVTM, CDR2 ANQGSEA. CDR3 bases: TGCAGCGTTTATATCTTGGGGACAAGGAATACAAACTATGGCTACACCTTC. This translates into CSVYILGTRNTNYGYTF.

CDR3 bases: TGTGCCAGCAACGGCGGGAATGAGCAGTTCTTC. Protein sequence: CASNGGNEQFF. The chain has TRBV5-4 and TRBJ2-1; possibly TRBD2 for D (5 bases). Germline V gene lookup returns CDR1 SGHNT and CDR2 YYREEE (reference sequence). The V and J ends lost 6 bases and 7 bases respectively, with 8 bases between them. The length of the CDR3 is 11 residues.

The V gene is TRBV18, the J gene TRBJ2-7, with no clear D. The CDR3 totals 15 residues. The ends were cut back, 5 bases at V and 3 bases at J, with 17 bases in the middle. Germline V gene lookup returns CDR1 KGHSH and CDR2 LQKENI. CDR3 nucleotide sequence: TGTGCCAGCTCATCGGCGGTGAGGTCGCTCTACGAGCAGTACTTC. Encoded protein: CASSSAVRSLYEQYF.